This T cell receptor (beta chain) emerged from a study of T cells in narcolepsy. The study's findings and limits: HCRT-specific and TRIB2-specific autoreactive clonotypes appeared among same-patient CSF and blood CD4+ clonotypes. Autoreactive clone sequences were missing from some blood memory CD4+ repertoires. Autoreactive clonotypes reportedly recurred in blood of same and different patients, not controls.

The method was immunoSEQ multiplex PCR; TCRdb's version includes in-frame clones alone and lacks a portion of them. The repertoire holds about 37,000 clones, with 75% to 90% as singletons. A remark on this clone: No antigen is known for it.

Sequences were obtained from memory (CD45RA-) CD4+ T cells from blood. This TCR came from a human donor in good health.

CDR3 residues: CASSLGTANEAFF. The CDR3 DNA is TGTGCCAGCAGCTTAGGGACGGCCAATGAAGCTTTCTTT. The chain combines TRBV7-9 with TRBJ1-1; D remains ambiguous. The V and J ends lost 1 base and 7 bases respectively, with 10 bases between them. There are 13 residues in the CDR3. Germline V gene sequence: CDR1 SEHNR, CDR2 FQNEAQ (reference sequence).